This entry lists 9 T cell receptor beta chains sequenced from one sample in a study of post-analysis software for immune sequencing data. For these receptors, no antigen is known. Study-level results: About five TRBV segments occurring more often in patients than controls included TRBV5-6, TRBV5-1 and TRBV20-1.

Unique molecular identifiers were built into the TCR beta cDNA libraries. TCRdb redid the calling of the PCR reads with MiXCR, one entry per CDR3 protein. Of hundreds of thousands of distinct CDR3 sequences listed, over 35% are singletons. What was sequenced was blood. These receptor sequences come from a girl aged 10 to 17 with multiple sclerosis.

This clonotype has a count of ten or more. The chain is built from TRBV7-3 and TRBJ2-3; 10 bases line up with TRBD2. The CDR3 is made up of 14 amino acids. V shed 5 bases, J shed 4 bases, and the junction held 3 bases outside the gene matches. Per germline, CDR1 SGHTA and CDR2 FQGTGA. CDR3 sequence (DNA): TGTGCCAGCAGCCCTAGCGGGAGATCAGATACGCAGTATTTT. It is translated as CASSPSGRSDTQYF.

The V call is TRBV6-6, the J call TRBJ1-2; possible D gene TRBD1, 6 bases. V was pared by 4 bases and J by 8 bases, with 17 bases between. CDR1 MNHNY and CDR2 SVGAGI come from the germline V gene (reference sequence). The CDR3 has 14 amino acids. CDR3 amino acids: CASSSMGGHVGYTF. Here the CDR3 DNA reads TGTGCCAGCAGTTCCATGGGGGGACATGTGGGCTACACCTTC.

The chain has TRBV20-1 and TRBJ2-1, with TRBD2 identical over 14 bases. Matching the DNA end better, TRBJ2-7 makes the J call doubtful. CDR3 length equals 18 residues. The germline gives CDR1 DFQATT, CDR2 SNEGSKA (reference sequence). This chain's CDR3 is CSASGGLAGVRAYNEQYF. As DNA, the CDR3 is TGCAGTGCTAGCGGGGGACTAGCGGGAGTTCGGGCCTACAATGAGCAGTACTTC.

A few counts support this clonotype. The chain employs TRBV7-9 and TRBJ2-5; the D gene could be TRBD1 or TRBD2 (6 bases each). The length of the CDR3 is 14 residues. CDR1 and CDR2 from the germline V gene are SEHNR and FQNEAQ (reference sequence). With 2 bases removed from V and 4 bases from J, the gap between germline ends came to 11 bases. The CDR3 coding sequence is TGTGCCAGCAGCTTAAGGGGGGCTGGAGAGACCCAGTACTTC. This sequence encodes CASSLRGAGETQYF.

This clonotype was detected only a few times. The chain joins TRBV5-1 to TRBJ2-7, with 7 bases aligning to TRBD1. Unmatched junction bases numbered 6, after V lost 3 bases and J lost 3 bases. Per germline, CDR1 SGHRS and CDR2 YFSETQ. CDR3 length: 14 amino acids. The CDR3 DNA reads TGCGCCAGCAGCTGGGGGACAGCGAGCTACGAGCAGTACTTC. Translated, it gives CASSWGTASYEQYF. Supplemented by reference TRBV5-1 and TRBJ2-7, the full variable domain reads KAGVTQTPRYLIKTRGQQVTLSCSPISGHRSVSWYQQTPGQGLQFLFEYFSETQRNKGNFPGRFSGRQFSNSRSEMNVSTLELGDSALYLCASSWGTASYEQYFGPGTRLTVT.

This clonotype was seen only once. This chain uses TRBV20-1 with TRBJ2-5, with TRBD2 matching 7 bases. V lost 5 bases to trimming and J lost 2 bases; unmatched junction nucleotides: 8. The V gene's germline CDR1 is DFQATT and CDR2 SNEGSKA (reference sequence). This CDR3 region has 14 residues. The chain's CDR3 is CSAFMLAVQETQYF. In DNA form, the CDR3 reads TGCAGTGCTTTTATGCTAGCGGTTCAAGAGACCCAGTACTTC.

This chain links TRBV25-1 with TRBJ1-1; 9 nucleotides agree with TRBD1. The ends lost 3 bases at V and 1 base at J; junction bases unmatched: 9. From germline, CDR1 is MGHDK and CDR2 SYGVNS. The CDR3 covers 17 residues. CDR3 residues: CASSEGTGGAENTEAFF. The CDR3 bases are TGTGCCAGCAGTGAGGGCACAGGGGGCGCCGAGAACACTGAAGCTTTCTTT.

This rearrangement joins TRBV7-3 to TRBJ2-7; 15 bases line up with TRBD2. Germline-derived CDR1 and CDR2 are SGHTA and FQGTGA. The CDR3 length is 15 residues. The V gene end was trimmed by 2 bases and the J gene end by 6 bases; junction bases not matched to a gene: 2. In DNA, the CDR3 is TGTGCCAGCAGCTTAGGGGGACTAGCGGGAGGCGAGCAGTACTTC. Translated, it gives CASSLGGLAGGEQYF.

CDR3 nucleotides: TGCGCCAGCAACGGGGGACTAGCGGGGATTTACAATGAGCAGTTCTTC. This gives the protein CASNGGLAGIYNEQFF. This rearrangement joins TRBV5-1 to TRBJ2-1; 13 nucleotides agree with TRBD2. This CDR3 has 16 amino acids. V shed 6 bases and J 4 bases; nucleotides not matched to a gene: 7. Germline V lookup: CDR1 SGHRS, CDR2 YFSETQ.